This TCR beta chain was observed in a study of radiation and T cells in renal cell carcinoma. Overall study findings and caveats: Without pretreatment biopsies, baseline tumor clonotype presence was undetermined. From baseline, blood top tumor clonotypes peaked at 2 weeks post-radiation.

Comments on this clone: Antigen unknown.

CDR1 and CDR2 (germline): MNHEY, SVGAGI. This CDR3 spans 13 amino acids. V shed 7 bases and J shed 4 bases, with 13 bases lying between them. Assay: immunoSEQ multiplex PCR; the TCRdb copy retains only in-frame clones and omits some. In the table there are under 100,000 clones, around four fifths of which are singletons. Time point defined: blood 4 weeks post-SBRT, at nephrectomy. Treatment noted: 15 Gy SBRT to primary tumor, nephrectomy 4 weeks later. Nephrectomy followed 15 Gy stereotactic body radiation by 4 weeks. Radiation-treated patients gave blood at baseline, week 2 and week 4. The receptor was derived from a man aged 50-60 years with renal cell carcinoma. The rearrangement uses TRBV6-5 and TRBJ2-5; D is ambiguous. Specimen: blood, collected from a patient whose treatment included radiotherapy and nephrectomy. The CDR3 DNA sequence: TGTGCCAGCAAAAATCAAAGGAGAGAGACCCAGTACTTC. It yields the protein CASKNQRRETQYF.